These 9 T cell receptor beta chains were all obtained from the same sample, sequenced in a study of CXCR3-negative and CXCR3-positive naive CD8 T cells (dated by TCRdb to about 2019). What the authors observed across the whole study: Compared with CXCR3-negative naive cells, CXCR3-positive naive cells had TRB CDR3s with higher hydrophobicity (lower Kidera factor 4), lower energy, and higher strength and volume indices.

The antigens for these receptors are not known. The instrument was a NextSeq 550. The Human TCR Profiling Kit (MiLaboratory) was used to make UMI-labeled 5' RACE TRB cDNA libraries. Reads reprocessed by TCRdb are summarized as one entry per CDR3 protein sequence, and DNA is absent. For this sample, the table gives 5,000 to 7,000 distinct CDR3 sequences. Jointly, the top ten make up around 2% of the sample. The specimen was naive CXCR3+ CD8+ T cells from blood. This sample's cell subset or site label indicates: CD45RO-CCR7+CD27+CD95- naive CD8+ T cells expressing CXCR3 (TNR3+). Source of these receptors: a human donor in good health. Some clones in this sample may be carry-over from other donors' samples.

The chain couples TRBV5-1 to TRBJ2-1. Per the germline V gene, CDR1 is SGHRS and CDR2 is YFSETQ. The CDR3 totals 14 residues. CDR3 sequence reads: CASSSFYANNEQFF.

This chain uses TRBV27 with TRBJ2-3; TCRdb selects TRBD2, and the lack of DNA leaves this call unchecked. CDR1 and CDR2 from the germline V gene are MNHEY and SMNVEV (reference sequence). The CDR3 extends over 17 amino acids. The CDR3: CASSLLQSPSDTDTQYF.

The J gene is TRBJ2-3, the V gene TRBV29-1; TCRdb's D call, TRBD2, is unchecked because there is no DNA. Germline V CDR1 and CDR2: SQVTM, ANQGSEA. The CDR3 is made up of 16 amino acids. The chain's CDR3 is CSGGGWTSGGSDTQYF.

The V gene is TRBV29-1, the J gene TRBJ2-7; TCRdb's D gene call, TRBD1, goes unchecked for lack of DNA. Germline assignment: CDR1 SQVTM and CDR2 ANQGSEA. The CDR3 loop spans 14 amino acids. This CDR3 reads CSVPGGQGKYEQYF.

According to its frequency, this clonotype is medium-sized (0.01 to 0.1%). The rearrangement joins TRBV12-3 or TRBV12-4 to TRBJ1-4; the D call of TRBD1 rests on TCRdb alone, since no DNA is present to check it. There are 14 residues in the CDR3. The CDR3 sequence: CASSLGGTTEKLFF.

By frequency, this clonotype is medium-sized (0.01 to 0.1%). This chain links TRBV20-1 with TRBJ2-7; TCRdb returns TRBD1, unconfirmable since there is no DNA. CDR3 length equals 15 residues. The germline CDR1 and CDR2 sequences are DFQATT and SNEGSKA (reference sequence). The CDR3 loop is CSARDGQGATYEQYF.

This clonotype ranks as medium-sized in terms of frequency. V usage is TRBV10-3 and J usage is TRBJ1-5. Looked up from germline, CDR1 is ENHRY and CDR2 is SYGVKD. The CDR3 is made up of 15 amino acids. CDR3 loop: CAISDEGHSNQPQHF.

The chain joins TRBV20-1 to TRBJ1-1; the D call of TRBD1 rests on TCRdb alone, since no DNA is present to check it. Germline V gene sequence: CDR1 DFQATT, CDR2 SNEGSKA (reference sequence). This CDR3 comprises 15 residues. CDR3 sequence reads: CSATPRGKGNTEAFF.

This chain links TRBV9 with TRBJ2-3; checking the TCRdb D call of TRBD2 is not possible without DNA. The CDR3 totals 16 residues. Germline V gene lookup returns CDR1 SGDLS and CDR2 YYNGEE. The CDR3 sequence: CASSVPTSGEADTQYF.